The clone carrying this TCR beta chain was observed a few times. This sample is drawn from a study of T-cell memory formation after mild COVID-19. The V end lost 4 bases, the J end lost 4 bases, and 25 bases lay between the germline ends. CDR3 size: 18 residues. Germline lookup yields CDR1 LGHDT and CDR2 YNNKEL (reference sequence). TCRdb independently ran MiXCR on the 5' RACE reads; one entry per CDR3 protein. The sample holds about half a million distinct CDR3 sequences, roughly 18% seen once. This receptor was taken from an adult woman who had mild COVID-19 (a few samples of this study predate the infection). Cell type and time point are not known. Sequences were obtained from PBMCs or a T cell subset sorted from them (not recorded which). This chain uses TRBV3-1 with TRBJ1-1, with a weak D call TRBD1 (6 bases). CDR3 amino acids: CASSPYGQFSLVGTEAFF. The CDR3 coding sequence is TGTGCCAGCAGCCCCTATGGACAGTTTTCGCTCGTAGGCACTGAAGCTTTCTTT.